The clone carrying this T cell receptor beta chain was counted between two and nine times. Antigen unknown. The data originate from a study of CD8 T cells in ankylosing spondylitis. Whole-study results and caveats: What appeared characteristic of ankylosing spondylitis blood was a TCR beta motif of eight highly homologous variants. The authors reported significant enrichment of disease-linked clones in matched ankylosing spondylitis synovial fluid.

Quantitative molecular-barcoded 5'-RACE generated the TCR beta libraries. TCRdb re-called the 5' RACE reads through MiXCR, storing one row per CDR3 protein. The data show a few hundred thousand distinct CDR3 sequences, under 25% seen once. This TCR derives from a male donor with ankylosing spondylitis. The sequencing sample was made of blood, either unsorted or a sorted T cell fraction (not recorded which).

The CDR3 protein is CSVVGDTGFYEQYF. The DNA of the CDR3 is TGCAGCGTTGTAGGTGACACGGGATTCTACGAGCAGTACTTC. The chain employs TRBV29-1 and TRBJ2-7; TRBD2 might be the D (5 bases). CDR1 and CDR2 from the germline V gene are SQVTM and ANQGSEA. V shed 4 bases and J shed 3 bases, with 16 bases lying between them. This CDR3 contains 14 residues.